These 28 T cell receptor beta chains were sequenced from one sample in a study of human T cells and chemical hapten exposure. As for time point: patch test 1, 2 weeks after DPC sensitization. Treatment: therapeutic diphenylcyclopropenone sensitization with weekly scalp DPC. TCRdb recomputed calls from the RACE reads with MiXCR, one row per CDR3 protein. The sample has 340,000 or so distinct CDR3 sequences; under 8% are singletons. Sequences were derived from whole blood, sampled in connection with sensitization to the hapten diphenylcyclopropenone (DPC). These receptors were obtained from a woman younger than 30 with alopecia areata. Some clones in this sample may be carry-over from other donors' samples.

There are a few counts of this clonotype. This chain uses TRBV10-3 with TRBJ2-1; D uncertain. Germline CDR1 reads ENHRY; CDR2 reads SYGVKD. The CDR3 sequence is 13 residues long. Trimming shortened V by 5 bases and J by 8 bases, and 13 bases separated the two germline ends. CDR3: CAISLGPPDEQFF. DNA for the CDR3: TGTGCCATCAGTCTTGGTCCCCCGGATGAGCAGTTCTTC.

The V call is TRBV6-5, the J call TRBJ1-1; D call uncertain. With 5 bases removed from V and 2 bases from J, the gap between germline ends came to 18 bases. This CDR3 is built from 16 residues. Germline V CDR1 and CDR2: MNHEY, SVGAGI. The CDR3 protein is CASSNIQRVGNTEAFF. The CDR3 coding sequence is TGTGCCAGCAGTAATATCCAAAGGGTCGGAAACACTGAAGCTTTCTTT.

This clonotype was observed a few times. The gene calls are TRBV20-1 and TRBJ1-5; no definite D call. Germline V gene data show CDR1 as DFQATT and CDR2 as SNEGSKA (reference sequence). The length of the CDR3 is 14 residues. Trimming stripped 0 bases from V and 5 bases from J, with 11 bases between. As DNA, the CDR3 is TGCAGTGCTAGAGAGACATTTAGGGATCAGCCCCAGCATTTT. This encodes CSARETFRDQPQHF.

This clonotype was seen repeatedly, ten times or more. The V and J genes are TRBV10-3 and TRBJ2-7, with 7 bases aligning to TRBD1. V lost 3 bases, J lost 1 base, and 3 bases stayed unmatched. Germline CDR1 and CDR2: ENHRY and SYGVKD. The CDR3 is made up of 14 amino acids. CDR3 coding DNA: TGTGCCATCAGTGATCCCAGGGGGTCCTACGAGCAGTACTTC. Amino acids: CAISDPRGSYEQYF.

The rearrangement uses TRBV20-1 and TRBJ1-1; D gene uncertain. Between the trimmed V and J ends, which lost 2 bases and 3 bases, there was a span of 10 bases. Germline CDR1 is DFQATT and CDR2 is SNEGSKA (reference sequence). The CDR3 is 13 residues long. Written as DNA, the CDR3 is TGCAGTGCTAGACTTTCGACGGACACTGAAGCTTTCTTT. This translates into CSARLSTDTEAFF.

At least ten counts were recorded for this clonotype. The J gene is TRBJ2-3, the V gene TRBV29-1, with 15 bases lining up with TRBD2. Germline V lookup: CDR1 SQVTM, CDR2 ANQGSEA. With 3 bases clipped from V and 6 bases from J, the junction kept 13 bases outside the gene matches. The CDR3 spans 18 residues. The CDR3 region is CSVDGIGTSGGPADTQYF. CDR3 bases: TGCAGCGTTGACGGTATTGGGACTAGCGGGGGGCCCGCGGATACGCAGTATTTT.

This clonotype was detected many times. The gene calls are TRBV10-3 and TRBJ1-3, with a possible D match to TRBD1 (5 bases). Germline loops: CDR1 ENHRY, CDR2 SYGVKD. V was trimmed by 7 bases and J by 2 bases, leaving 15 bases between them. There are 15 residues in the CDR3. DNA of the CDR3: TGTGCCATCACAGCAGGGTTTTTGGCTGGAAACACCATATATTTT. It encodes CAITAGFLAGNTIYF.

This clonotype was counted only a few times. V gene TRBV12-3 or TRBV12-4 combines with J gene TRBJ2-1; D is uncertain. The CDR3 is made up of 10 amino acids. Trimming cost V 4 bases and J 12 bases, with 7 bases left between them. The CDR3: CASSSGLQFF. The CDR3 nucleotides are TGTGCCAGCAGTTCCGGGCTGCAGTTCTTC.

The chain employs TRBV28 and TRBJ1-3; D not resolved. The CDR3 is 15 residues long. Germline CDR1 reads MDHEN; CDR2 reads SYDVKM. V dropped 6 bases and J dropped 0 bases, with 12 bases sitting between them. This chain's CDR3 is CASSSGSPSGNTIYF. CDR3 nucleotides: TGTGCCAGCAGCTCGGGGAGCCCCTCTGGAAACACCATATATTTT.

This clonotype was seen repeatedly, ten times or more. The chain links TRBV28 to TRBJ2-3, with no clear D. CDR3 length: 14 amino acids. The germline V gene encodes CDR1 MDHEN and CDR2 SYDVKM. Trimming pared 2 bases from V and 4 bases from J, leaving 10 bases between. The DNA of the CDR3 is TGTGCCAGCAGTTTACCTTCGGGTTCAGATACGCAGTATTTT. Protein sequence: CASSLPSGSDTQYF.

J is TRBJ1-1 and V is TRBV6-1; a possible D gene is TRBD1 (5 bases). CDR1 and CDR2 (germline): MNHNS, SASEGT. The V end lost 5 bases, the J end lost 0 bases, and 10 bases lay between the germline ends. The CDR3 covers 14 residues. The CDR3 region is CASSRQIMNTEAFF. In nucleotides, the CDR3 is TGTGCCAGCAGTCGACAGATTATGAACACTGAAGCTTTCTTT.

The table lists this clonotype with a few counts. V is TRBV7-9 and J is TRBJ2-5; D is ambiguous. This CDR3 comprises 12 residues. Germline lookup yields CDR1 SEHNR and CDR2 FQNEAQ (reference sequence). Between the trimmed V and J ends, which lost 5 bases and 7 bases, there was a span of 11 bases. The CDR3 protein is CASSAQLGTQYF. The CDR3 region has the DNA TGTGCCAGCAGCGCTCAACTGGGGACCCAGTACTTC.

This clonotype was found a few times. The chain couples TRBV11-3 to TRBJ2-7; 10 bases match TRBD2. The CDR3 runs to 16 residues. Germline loops: CDR1 SGHNT, CDR2 YENEEA. V lost 1 base, J lost 2 bases, and 5 bases stayed unmatched. CDR3 in amino acids: CASSLGGTSAPYEQYF. DNA for the CDR3: TGTGCCAGCAGCTTAGGGGGGACTAGCGCTCCCTACGAGCAGTACTTC.

This clonotype was recorded only once. The conserved phenylalanine or tryptophan normally closing the CDR3 is absent here, so this likely arose from a read error. The genes are TRBV5-1 and TRBJ2-7; weak D call: TRBD2 (6 bases). In germline, CDR1 is SGHRS, CDR2 YFSETQ. V was clipped by 1 base and J by 6 bases, with 11 bases between them. CDR3 length equals 13 residues. The CDR3 region has the DNA TGCGCCAGCAGCTTGCGGGGCGGGACCGAGCAGTACCTC. Protein sequence: CASSLRGGTEQYL.

This clonotype was seen ten or more times. This chain connects TRBV11-3 to TRBJ2-2, with D possibly TRBD2 on 6 matching bases. This CDR3 is built from 16 residues. Per germline, CDR1 SGHNT and CDR2 YENEEA. Between the trimmed V and J ends, which lost 5 bases and 2 bases, there was a span of 15 bases. CDR3: CASSVGAGYNTGELFF. CDR3 coding DNA: TGTGCCAGCAGCGTAGGAGCGGGTTACAACACCGGGGAGCTGTTTTTT.

This clonotype was seen ten or more times. V is TRBV28 and J is TRBJ2-7; 8 positions match TRBD1. In germline, CDR1 is MDHEN, CDR2 SYDVKM. J was trimmed by 5 bases and V by 3 bases; bases with no gene match: 12. The CDR3 runs to 16 residues. CDR3 bases: TGTGCCAGCAGTTTTCCTGAGACAGGGGTTGTACACGAGCAGTACTTC. This codes for CASSFPETGVVHEQYF.

The rearrangement uses TRBV5-1 and TRBJ2-3, with 12 bases fitting TRBD2. The CDR3 consists of 16 residues. V was clipped by 4 bases and J by 2 bases; unmatched bases: 5. The germline V gene has CDR1 SGHRS and CDR2 YFSETQ. CDR3 DNA sequence: TGCGCCAGCAGCCAAGGGACTAGCGGGCCCACAGATACGCAGTATTTT. It codes for CASSQGTSGPTDTQYF.

This clonotype was detected a few times. V gene TRBV6-1 combines with J gene TRBJ1-5; D is possibly TRBD1 (6 bases). The CDR3 contains 14 residues. Trimming removed 7 bases from V and 3 bases from J, with 13 bases in between. The germline gives CDR1 MNHNS, CDR2 SASEGT. As DNA, the CDR3 is TGTGCCAGCAACCACGGACAGCCCAATCAGCCCCAGCATTTT. Translated, it gives CASNHGQPNQPQHF.

The sample holds a few counts of this clonotype. V gene TRBV18 combines with J gene TRBJ2-7; D is undetermined. The V end was cut by 1 base, the J end by 3 bases, with 13 bases between. CDR3 size: 15 residues. Germline V gene lookup returns CDR1 KGHSH and CDR2 LQKENI. CDR3 region: CASSPQGKRGYEQYF. Written as DNA, the CDR3 is TGTGCCAGCTCACCACAGGGCAAGAGAGGCTACGAGCAGTACTTC.

In its sample, this clonotype was seen many times. This rearrangement joins TRBV11-2 to TRBJ2-3; D unresolved. Germline values: CDR1 SGHAT, CDR2 FQNNGV. The CDR3 extends over 12 amino acids. Trimming stripped 2 bases from V and 6 bases from J, with 6 bases between. The CDR3 is CASSLQGDTQYF. CDR3 nucleotide sequence: TGTGCCAGCAGCTTACAAGGGGATACGCAGTATTTT.

In its sample, this clonotype was seen a few times. The CDR3 spells CASSQDRKAFF. The CDR3, as DNA: TGCGCCAGCAGCCAAGACAGGAAAGCTTTCTTT. The rearrangement uses TRBV4-1 and TRBJ1-1; D not resolved. Germline V gene lookup returns CDR1 MGHRA and CDR2 YSYEKL. Trimming removed 0 bases at V and 9 bases at J, with 5 bases between. CDR3 length: 11 amino acids.

In its sample, this clonotype was seen a few times. The rearrangement uses TRBV6-2 or TRBV6-3 and TRBJ2-1; D is undetermined. Between the trimmed V and J ends, which lost 6 bases and 2 bases, there was a span of 17 bases. Germline V CDR1 and CDR2: MNHEY, SVGEGT. The CDR3 contains 16 residues. The CDR3 region is CASSRAQRPPYNEQFF. The DNA for the CDR3 is TGTGCCAGCAGCCGAGCCCAGCGACCCCCCTACAATGAGCAGTTCTTC.

This clonotype was recorded many times. The chain links TRBV7-6 to TRBJ2-2; D tentatively fits TRBD1 or TRBD2 (5 bases each). V dropped 3 bases and J dropped 1 base, with 15 bases sitting between them. CDR1 and CDR2 (germline): SGHVS, FNYEAQ. CDR3 size: 17 residues. CDR3 DNA sequence: TGTGCCAGCAGCTTGAGTCTGGGGACCCAGAACACCGGGGAGCTGTTTTTT. It codes for CASSLSLGTQNTGELFF.

At least ten counts were recorded for this clonotype. The chain joins TRBV5-5 to TRBJ1-1; D is unclear. Germline CDR1 is SGHKS and CDR2 is YYEKEE (reference sequence). The ends were cut back, 0 bases at V and 5 bases at J, with 20 bases in the middle. The CDR3 is 17 residues long. The CDR3 sequence: CASSLAPDRPGKTEAFF. The CDR3 DNA reads TGTGCCAGCAGCTTGGCCCCCGACCGCCCTGGGAAGACTGAAGCTTTCTTT.

This chain links TRBV6-2 or TRBV6-3 with TRBJ1-2, with D perhaps matching TRBD1 (6 bases). Looked up from germline, CDR1 is MNHEY and CDR2 is SVGEGT. The CDR3 extends over 15 amino acids. Trimming left V 2 bases short and J 4 bases short, with 14 bases between. The DNA of the CDR3 is TGTGCCAGCAGTTACGGGACAACGCTATCCTATGGCTACACCTTC. It is translated as CASSYGTTLSYGYTF.

The rearrangement links TRBV9 to TRBJ2-1, with 12 bases aligning to TRBD2. Trimming took 4 bases from V and 7 from J; bases not matched to a gene: 9. This CDR3 has 16 amino acids. Germline CDR1 is SGDLS and CDR2 is YYNGEE. CDR3 sequence: CASSPSGLAGGNEQFF. The CDR3 coding sequence is TGTGCCAGCAGCCCAAGCGGTCTAGCGGGGGGGAATGAGCAGTTCTTC. The full variable domain, rest sourced from reference TRBV9 and TRBJ2-1, is DSGVTQTPKHLITATGQRVTLRCSPRSGDLSVYWYQQSLDQGLQFLIQYYNGEERAKGNILERFSAQQFPDLHSELNLSSLELGDSALYFCASSPSGLAGGNEQFFGPGTRLTVL.

This clonotype has a count of ten or more. This rearrangement joins TRBV9 to TRBJ2-7; tentative D call: TRBD1 (6 bases). The CDR3 is 15 amino acids. With 2 bases removed from V and 3 bases from J, the gap between germline ends came to 15 bases. Germline-derived CDR1 and CDR2 are SGDLS and YYNGEE. CDR3 region: CASSVSFGQNYEQYF. In DNA, the CDR3 is TGTGCCAGCAGCGTTTCCTTTGGACAGAACTACGAGCAGTACTTC.

This clonotype was counted a few times. The chain recombines TRBV6-6 with TRBJ1-4; 8 bases fit TRBD1. The V segment lost 6 bases and the J segment 5 bases; nucleotides outside the gene matches: 8. CDR1 MNHNY and CDR2 SVGAGI come from the germline V gene (reference sequence). The CDR3 is made up of 15 amino acids. The chain's CDR3 is CASRFGQGHNEKLFF. The DNA of the CDR3 is TGTGCCAGCAGGTTCGGACAGGGTCACAATGAAAAACTGTTTTTT.